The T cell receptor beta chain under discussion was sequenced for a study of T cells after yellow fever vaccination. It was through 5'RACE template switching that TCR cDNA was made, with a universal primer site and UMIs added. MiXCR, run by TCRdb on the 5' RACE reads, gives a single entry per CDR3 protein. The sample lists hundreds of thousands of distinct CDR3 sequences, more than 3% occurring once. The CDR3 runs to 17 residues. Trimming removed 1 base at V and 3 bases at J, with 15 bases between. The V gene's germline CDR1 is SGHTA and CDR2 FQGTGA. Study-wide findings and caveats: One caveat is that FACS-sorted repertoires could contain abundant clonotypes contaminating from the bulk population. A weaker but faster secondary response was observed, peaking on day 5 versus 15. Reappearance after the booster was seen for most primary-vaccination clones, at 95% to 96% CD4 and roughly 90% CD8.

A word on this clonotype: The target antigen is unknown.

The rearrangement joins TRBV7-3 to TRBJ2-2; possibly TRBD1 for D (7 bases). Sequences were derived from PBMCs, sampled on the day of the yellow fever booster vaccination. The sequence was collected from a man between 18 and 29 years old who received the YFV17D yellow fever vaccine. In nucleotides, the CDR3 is TGTGCCAGCAGCTTAAGTGGGGGGACAGCGTACACCGGGGAGCTGTTTTTT. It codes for CASSLSGGTAYTGELFF. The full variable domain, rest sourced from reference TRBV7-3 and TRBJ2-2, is GAGVSQTPSNKVTEKGKYVELRCDPISGHTALYWYRQSLGQGPEFLIYFQGTGAADDSGLPNDRFFAVRPEGSVSTLKIQRTERGDSAVYLCASSLSGGTAYTGELFFGEGSRLTVL.